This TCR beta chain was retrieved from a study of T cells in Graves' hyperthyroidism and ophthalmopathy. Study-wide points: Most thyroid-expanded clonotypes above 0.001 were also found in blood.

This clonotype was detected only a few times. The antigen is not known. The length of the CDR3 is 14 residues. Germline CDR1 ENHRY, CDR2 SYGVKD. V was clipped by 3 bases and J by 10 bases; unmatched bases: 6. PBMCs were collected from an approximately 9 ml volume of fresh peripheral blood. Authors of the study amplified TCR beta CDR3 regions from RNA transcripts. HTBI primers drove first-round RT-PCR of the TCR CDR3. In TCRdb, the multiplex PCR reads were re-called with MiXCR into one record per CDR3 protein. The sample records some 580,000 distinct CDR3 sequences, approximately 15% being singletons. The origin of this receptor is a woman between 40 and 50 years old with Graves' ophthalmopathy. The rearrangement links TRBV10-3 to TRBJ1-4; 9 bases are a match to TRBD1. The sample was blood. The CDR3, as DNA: TGTGCCATCAGTGAACAGGGGGCGCGCGGAAAACTGTTTTTT. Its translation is CAISEQGARGKLFF.